This T cell receptor (beta chain) is from a study of shared clonotypes between healthy human individuals (dated by TCRdb to 2018 to 2020). With regard to the full study: A couple of women and a few men aged 18 to 49 years were included in the cohort. Libraries were prepared and TCR repertoires were sequenced by different laboratories using diverse techniques, in order to increase sequencing depth and limit assay-specific biases. The study deeply sequenced blood TCR repertoires of about five healthy adults to estimate repertoire size and the extent of clonotype sharing between individuals. For each donor, CD4 naive and CD4 memory were each given three plates, CD8 naive was given two plates, and CD8 memory was given one plate. Leukapheresis yielded between about 0.8 and 8.9 billion PBMCs per donor. Overall study outcomes, separate from this receptor: Because the study included only a small number of donors, the genetic and exposure-history diversity represented was limited. Across several donors, about 5.2% of naive CD4, roughly 3.4% of naive CD8, around 2.5% of memory CD4, and roughly 0.4% of memory CD8 clonotypes were shared. Rarefaction of sorted-subset datasets indicated incomplete sequencing despite the large sequencing depth. Estimated clonotype richness was generally larger for naive than for memory subsets. Sampling was restricted to blood, and TCR repertoires in tissues likely differ from the TCR repertoires found in blood. Compared with non-shared clonotypes, clonotypes shared by all four sorted-subset donors had higher generation probabilities. Pairwise subsampling indicated that sequencing depth was expected to affect the degree of clonotype sharing among donors.

A note on this clone: Its cognate antigen has yet to be identified. There are no base qualities to consult, and no much larger clone falls within one base.

Reading from cysteine to phenylalanine, the CDR3 counts 18 amino acids. Just the 54-base CDR3 DNA is kept, in frame starting at base 1. At the junction V is shortened by 1 base and J by 1 base, with 18 bases in between. As encoded in the germline V gene (reference sequence), CDR1 is MNHEY while CDR2 is SMNVEV. Using the deep immunoSEQ assay, multiplex PCR amplified TCR CDR3 regions from genomic DNA. For each cell subset, the extracted genomic DNA was distributed evenly across all wells of several immunoSEQ 96-well plates, and each plate served as one replicate. Each replicate PCR for sorted subsets received 200 ng genomic DNA, equal to roughly 29,000 T cell genomes. Purified libraries were quantified with a Qubit 3.0 fluorometer, sized on a Bioanalyzer 2100, and re-quantified with the KAPA Library Quantification kit. Every immunoSEQ 96-well plate was sequenced on a separate single-read 150-cycle Illumina NextSeq 550 flow cell. The paper's data handling went like this. Because the immunoSEQ output held only junctional sequences and lacked quality scores, the filtering could not match the filtering applied to full-length reads. To assign V/J genes and CDR3, sequences were annotated against IMGT germline references using PyIR, a Python wrapper for IgBLAST v1.9. Reads were removed for weak V/J assignments (E-value above 1e-6), missing CDR3, stop codons, out-of-frame junctions, or ambiguous translated residues. V3J clonotypes were defined by identical inferred V gene, J gene, and CDR3 amino acid sequence. Percentage overlap between repertoires was computed as shared unique clonotypes divided by the size of the smaller repertoire. Richness of each repertoire was evaluated using RTK rarefaction, the Chao1 estimator, and Recon v2.1 estimates of unobserved clonotypes. Generation probabilities for all TCRbeta clonotypes obtained by the gDNA method from a handful of donors were computed using OLGA. What TCRdb holds here is the immuneACCESS table cut down to in-frame rearrangements. Part of the clones is not present; checked against another copy, under half of the missing clones reflect an unresolved V gene, and the others are unexplained. V, J and clone size are those of that table, while D and trimming were read from the DNA. The sample contains 650,000 to 800,000 clones, just over 90% of them found a single time. 24% of the sample belongs to the ten largest clones.

For the CD8 naive samples, CD45RO-negative cells were positively selected for CCR7, yielding a CD45RA+CCR7+ population from which TemRA cells were excluded. The donors were healthy, HIV-negative adults who had no recently reported acute infections or vaccinations. Every donor was a Caucasian adult living in Nashville, Tennessee, USA. After blood collection by leukapheresis, PBMCs were isolated using Ficoll-Histopaque density gradient centrifugation and then cryopreserved in the vapor phase of liquid nitrogen. Purity and quantity of every magnetically sorted T cell population were checked by analytical flow cytometry. Genomic DNA was isolated from every sorted fraction and measured by UV absorbance on a Nanodrop 2000c.

This clonotype was obtained from a man aged 30 to 45 in good health. The sample was naive CD8+ T cells sorted from blood. The cell subset or site label of this sample denotes: CD45RA+CCR7+. Rearrangement joined TRBV27 to TRBJ2-3, with the identity of the D gene unclear. The bases are TGTGCCAGCAGTTTATATCCTTTTTCCCCCCTCCGCACAGATACGCAGTATTTT. The translation is CASSLYPFSPLRTDTQYF.